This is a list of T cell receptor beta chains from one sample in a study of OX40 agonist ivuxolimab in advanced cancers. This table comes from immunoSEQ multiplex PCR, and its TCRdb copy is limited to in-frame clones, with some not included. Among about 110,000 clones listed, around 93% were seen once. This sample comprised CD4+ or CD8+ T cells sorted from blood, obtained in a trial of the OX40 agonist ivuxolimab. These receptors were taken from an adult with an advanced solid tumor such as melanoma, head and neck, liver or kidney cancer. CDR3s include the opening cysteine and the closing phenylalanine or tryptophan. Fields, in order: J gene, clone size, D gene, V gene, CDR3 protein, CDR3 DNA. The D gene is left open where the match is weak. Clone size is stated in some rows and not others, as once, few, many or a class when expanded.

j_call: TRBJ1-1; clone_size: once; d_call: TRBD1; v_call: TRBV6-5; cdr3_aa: CASKQTDRGTEAFF; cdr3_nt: TGTGCCAGCAAACAAACGGACAGGGGGACTGAAGCTTTCTTT
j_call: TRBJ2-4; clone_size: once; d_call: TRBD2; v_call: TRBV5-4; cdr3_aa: CASSPTSGGVNIQYF; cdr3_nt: TGTGCCAGCAGCCCTACTAGCGGGGGGGTAAACATTCAGTACTTC
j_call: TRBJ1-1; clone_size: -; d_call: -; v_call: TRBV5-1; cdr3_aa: CASSWRGADTEAFF; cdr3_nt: TGCGCCAGCAGCTGGAGGGGGGCTGACACTGAAGCTTTCTTT
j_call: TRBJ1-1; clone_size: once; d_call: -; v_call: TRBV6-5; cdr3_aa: CASSETMNTEAFF; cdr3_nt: TGTGCCAGCAGTGAAACCATGAACACTGAAGCTTTCTTT
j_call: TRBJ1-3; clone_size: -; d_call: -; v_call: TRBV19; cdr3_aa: CASSMVRDGNTIYF; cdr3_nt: TGTGCCAGTAGTATGGTCCGGGACGGAAACACCATATATTTT
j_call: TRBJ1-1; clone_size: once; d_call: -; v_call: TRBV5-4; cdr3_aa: CASSVKRGSWANTEAFF; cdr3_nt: TGTGCCAGCAGCGTAAAAAGGGGGTCATGGGCGAACACTGAAGCTTTCTTT
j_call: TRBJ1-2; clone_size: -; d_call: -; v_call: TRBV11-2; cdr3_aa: CASSHLQGMGGYTF; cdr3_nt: TGTGCCAGCAGCCACCTGCAGGGGATGGGGGGCTACACCTTC
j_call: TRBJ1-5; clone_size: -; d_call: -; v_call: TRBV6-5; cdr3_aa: CASRRGANQPQHF; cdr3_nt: TGTGCCAGCAGAAGGGGAGCGAATCAGCCCCAGCATTTT
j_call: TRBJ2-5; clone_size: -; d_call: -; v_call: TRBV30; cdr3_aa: CAWSHGETQYF; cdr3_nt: TGTGCCTGGAGTCACGGAGAGACCCAGTACTTC
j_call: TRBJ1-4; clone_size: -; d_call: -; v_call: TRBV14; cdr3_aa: CASSQALGPEGEKLFF; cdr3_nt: TGTGCCAGCAGCCAAGCTCTCGGACCCGAGGGTGAAAAACTGTTTTTT